This T cell receptor beta chain was documented in a study of shared clonotypes between healthy human individuals. Study-wide results and limits: Tissue TCR repertoires likely differ from these blood-only repertoires. Clonotypes which were not shared had lower generation probabilities than clonotypes that all four donors shared. The study found about 4.6% of naive CD4 clonotypes shared across a handful of donors. Clonotype sharing among donors was thought likely to change with sequencing depth.

Libraries were prepared by immunoSEQ multiplex PCR; TCRdb keeps only in-frame clonotypes and omits some of them. The sample records about 800,000 clones, about 97% being singletons. In the naive CD8 group, cells lacked CD45RO and were positively selected for CCR7, so terminally differentiated effector memory CD45RA+ cells were left out. Notes on this clone: The target antigen is unknown.

The V end lost 5 bases, the J end lost 3 bases, and 17 bases lay between the germline ends. CDR3 length: 15 amino acids. Germline values: CDR1 MNHEY, CDR2 SMNVEV (reference sequence). Sequenced sample: naive CD8+ T cells sorted from blood. This rearrangement joins TRBV27 to TRBJ2-7, with D perhaps matching TRBD1 (5 bases). The TCR originated in a man aged 30-40 years in good health. This CDR3 is CASSASGSQYYEQYF. CDR3 DNA sequence: TGTGCCAGCAGTGCATCAGGGTCACAGTACTACGAGCAGTACTTC.